The 21 T cell receptor beta chains below come from one sample, sequenced in a study of neurological immune-mediated disorders. TCRdb independently ran MiXCR on the 5' RACE reads; one entry per CDR3 protein. The repertoire includes fewer than 25,000 distinct CDR3 sequences, roughly 10% of them detected once, and roughly 21% sits in the top ten. Sequencing used PBMCs. The source of these receptors is a woman aged 60-75 years with HTLV-1-associated myelopathy (HAM/TSP).

This clonotype was seen at least ten times. The chain is built from TRBV7-9 and TRBJ1-4; D ambiguous. V dropped 5 bases and J dropped 7 bases, with 14 bases sitting between them. The CDR3 has 14 residues. Germline assignment: CDR1 SEHNR and CDR2 FQNEAQ (reference sequence). The CDR3 reads CASSNDLSPEKLFF. Written as DNA, the CDR3 is TGTGCCAGCAGCAACGACCTGTCCCCTGAAAAACTGTTTTTT.

A few counts support this clonotype. The chain carries TRBV7-2 and TRBJ2-7, with D possibly being TRBD1 (6 bases). In germline, CDR1 is SGHTA, CDR2 FQGNSA. Trimming took 5 bases from V and 2 from J, leaving 13 bases between them. The CDR3 is made up of 14 amino acids. The CDR3 region is CASSPRGGPYEQYF. The DNA for the CDR3 is TGTGCCAGCAGCCCCCGAGGGGGACCCTACGAGCAGTACTTC.

The rearrangement links TRBV20-1 to TRBJ2-1; D unresolved. CDR3 size: 12 residues. Trimming removed 6 bases from V and 3 bases from J, with 9 bases in between. Germline V gene lookup returns CDR1 DFQATT and CDR2 SNEGSKA (reference sequence). CDR3 DNA: TGCAGTGCCCTGTCCCACTACAATGAGCAGTTCTTC. It yields the protein CSALSHYNEQFF.

This clonotype came up many times. This chain links TRBV5-1 with TRBJ2-1; 12 nucleotides line up with TRBD2. With 4 bases clipped from V and 4 bases from J, the junction kept 3 bases outside the gene matches. Germline-derived CDR1 and CDR2 are SGHRS and YFSETQ. The CDR3 spans 15 residues. CDR3 DNA sequence: TGCGCCAGCAGCAGAACTAGCGGGGGGTACAATGAGCAGTTCTTC. This codes for CASSRTSGGYNEQFF.

In its sample, this clonotype was seen many times. V gene TRBV20-1 combines with J gene TRBJ2-3, with 15 bases fitting TRBD2. Unmatched junction bases numbered 9, after V lost 6 bases and J lost 2 bases. CDR1 is DFQATT and CDR2 is SNEGSKA in the germline V gene (reference sequence). This CDR3 has 17 amino acids. CDR3 nucleotide sequence: TGCAGTGCGGACATGGGACTAGCGGGGGGCCTCACAGATACGCAGTATTTT. This sequence encodes CSADMGLAGGLTDTQYF.

There are many counts of this clonotype. This chain joins TRBV5-1 and TRBJ1-1; D is possibly TRBD1 (6 bases). This CDR3 contains 13 residues. Trimming removed 4 bases from V and 1 base from J, with 8 bases in between. Germline CDR1 SGHRS, CDR2 YFSETQ. The CDR3 DNA follows: TGCGCCAGCAGCGCGGACAGGAACACTGAAGCTTTCTTT. It encodes CASSADRNTEAFF.

This clonotype has only a few counts. A read error may explain this, as a much larger clone is one base away. This rearrangement joins TRBV30 to TRBJ2-7; no clear D gene. Trimming left V 1 base short and J 1 base short, with 2 bases between. CDR1 GTSNPN and CDR2 SVGIG come from the germline V gene (reference sequence). The CDR3 loop spans 11 amino acids. CDR3 nucleotides: TGTGCCTGGAGTGGGTCCTACGAGCAGTACTTC. Translated: CAWSGSYEQYF.

This clonotype was counted at least ten times. The rearrangement joins TRBV5-1 to TRBJ2-7, with 10 bases fitting TRBD1. Looked up from germline, CDR1 is SGHRS and CDR2 is YFSETQ. The V gene end was trimmed by 4 bases and the J gene end by 7 bases; junction bases not matched to a gene: 11. The CDR3 is made up of 15 amino acids. The CDR3 sequence: CASSTGQGGWTEQYF. In DNA form, the CDR3 reads TGCGCCAGCAGCACCGGACAGGGGGGGTGGACGGAGCAGTACTTC.

At least ten counts were recorded for this clonotype. This sequence joins TRBV12-3 or TRBV12-4 and TRBJ2-5; possible D gene TRBD2, 6 bases. The V and J ends lost 5 bases and 7 bases respectively, with 17 bases between them. CDR3 length: 14 residues. DNA for the CDR3: TGTGCCAGCAGTCCCCCCGGAGGGGTTGGGACCCAGTACTTC. Its protein is CASSPPGGVGTQYF.

This clonotype was observed at least ten times. The gene calls are TRBV7-9 and TRBJ1-6; D is ambiguous. V was shortened by 2 bases and J by 0 bases, with 8 bases between the two germline ends. This CDR3 contains 16 residues. Germline CDR1 and CDR2: SEHNR and FQNEAQ (reference sequence). In DNA form, the CDR3 reads TGTGCCAGCAGCTTAATGGGCAGCTCCTATAATTCACCCCTCCACTTT. Protein: CASSLMGSSYNSPLHF.

By frequency in the sample, this clonotype is medium-sized (0.01 to 0.1%). The chain recombines TRBV7-9 with TRBJ2-5; possibly TRBD1 for D (5 bases). This CDR3 has 16 amino acids. Trimming removed 5 bases at V and 5 bases at J, with 21 bases between. Germline V gene data show CDR1 as SEHNR and CDR2 as FQNEAQ (reference sequence). CDR3 bases: TGTGCCAGCAGCCAAAATGGGCAGGGAAGTTGGGAGACCCAGTACTTC. It yields the protein CASSQNGQGSWETQYF.

This clonotype was picked up a small number of times. The chain joins TRBV12-3 or TRBV12-4 to TRBJ1-6, with D perhaps TRBD1 (5 bases). The CDR3 extends over 16 amino acids. The germline V and J ends were trimmed by 3 bases and 3 bases, with 12 bases remaining between them. The CDR3 reads CASSFGGTYYNSPLHF. The DNA of the CDR3 is TGTGCCAGCAGTTTCGGGGGGACTTACTATAATTCACCCCTCCACTTT.

This clonotype was counted many times. CDR3 loop: CASSSGTSGNNEQFF. As DNA, the CDR3 is TGCGCCAGCAGCTCCGGGACTAGCGGGAACAATGAGCAGTTCTTC. The chain couples TRBV5-1 to TRBJ2-1; 13 nucleotides align to TRBD2. CDR1 and CDR2 from the germline V gene are SGHRS and YFSETQ. This CDR3 is 15 amino acids long. The junction had 2 bases not matched to a gene; V was cut back by 3 bases and J by 5 bases.

This clonotype has at least ten counts. The rearrangement links TRBV5-1 to TRBJ1-2; 9 positions agree with TRBD1. The germline gives CDR1 SGHRS, CDR2 YFSETQ. The CDR3 consists of 15 residues. Trimming removed 5 bases from V and 2 bases from J; junction bases left unmatched: 7. The CDR3 coding sequence is TGCGCCAGCAGACCAGCCGGGACAGGGAACTATGGCTACACCTTC. Translating gives CASRPAGTGNYGYTF. Combining the CDR3 with reference TRBV5-1 and TRBJ1-2 gives the whole variable domain KAGVTQTPRYLIKTRGQQVTLSCSPISGHRSVSWYQQTPGQGLQFLFEYFSETQRNKGNFPGRFSGRQFSNSRSEMNVSTLELGDSALYLCASRPAGTGNYGYTFGSGTRLTVV.

This clonotype was detected many times. V is TRBV12-3 or TRBV12-4 and J is TRBJ1-2, with D possibly matching TRBD1 (5 bases). V was clipped by 5 bases and J by 5 bases, with 18 bases between them. The CDR3 has 15 residues. The CDR3 region has the DNA TGTGCCAGCAGTCTCTTGGGGCTGGGGGGATATGGCTACACCTTC. It yields the protein CASSLLGLGGYGYTF.

This clonotype was seen only a few times. The chain recombines TRBV27 with TRBJ2-5; 10 nucleotides line up with TRBD1. This CDR3 comprises 15 residues. The germline gives CDR1 MNHEY, CDR2 SMNVEV (reference sequence). The junction had 6 bases not matched to a gene; V was cut back by 6 bases and J by 2 bases. The chain's CDR3 is CASSRRGQGQETQYF. The DNA of the CDR3 is TGTGCCAGCAGCCGAAGGGGACAGGGGCAAGAGACCCAGTACTTC.

This clonotype occurred many times. CDR3 sequence (DNA): TGCGCCAGCAGCTTGCGGGACAGGGGAACCTACAATGAGCAGTTCTTC. This encodes CASSLRDRGTYNEQFF. The chain combines TRBV5-1 with TRBJ2-1; 10 bases align to TRBD1. Germline loops: CDR1 SGHRS, CDR2 YFSETQ. This CDR3 has 16 amino acids. J gave up 2 bases and V 1 base, and 3 bases lay outside the gene matches.

This clonotype is large within its sample. This chain joins TRBV9 and TRBJ2-7; D ambiguous. The CDR3 sequence is 14 residues long. CDR1 SGDLS and CDR2 YYNGEE come from the germline V gene. V was pared by 0 bases and J by 0 bases, with 7 bases between. The CDR3 nucleotides are TGTGCCAGCAGCGTAGGTGTCTACTCCTACGAGCAGTACTTC. Its protein is CASSVGVYSYEQYF.

This clonotype was detected ten times or more. The chain combines TRBV2 with TRBJ2-7; no reliable D call. V was trimmed by 5 bases and J by 4 bases, leaving 12 bases between them. CDR1 is SNHLY and CDR2 is FYNNEI in the germline V gene. The CDR3 has 13 amino acids. CDR3 coding DNA: TGTGCCAGCAGTTCTAGTTACGGTTACGAGCAGTACTTC. The encoded protein is CASSSSYGYEQYF.

This clonotype was seen repeatedly, ten times or more. This chain joins TRBV30 and TRBJ2-7, with D uncertain. This CDR3 comprises 12 residues. The V end lost 2 bases, the J end lost 4 bases, and 9 bases lay between the germline ends. CDR1 GTSNPN and CDR2 SVGIG come from the germline V gene (reference sequence). The CDR3 reads CAWSRSRYEQYF. Here the CDR3 DNA reads TGTGCCTGGAGTCGCAGTCGTTACGAGCAGTACTTC.

This clonotype came up many times. The genes are TRBV5-1 and TRBJ1-4, with no clear D. Germline V lookup: CDR1 SGHRS, CDR2 YFSETQ. V was pared by 3 bases and J by 4 bases, with 10 bases between. CDR3 size: 14 residues. The DNA for the CDR3 is TGCGCCAGCAGCTGGAACGGCGGTAATGAAAAACTGTTTTTT. Translation gives CASSWNGGNEKLFF.